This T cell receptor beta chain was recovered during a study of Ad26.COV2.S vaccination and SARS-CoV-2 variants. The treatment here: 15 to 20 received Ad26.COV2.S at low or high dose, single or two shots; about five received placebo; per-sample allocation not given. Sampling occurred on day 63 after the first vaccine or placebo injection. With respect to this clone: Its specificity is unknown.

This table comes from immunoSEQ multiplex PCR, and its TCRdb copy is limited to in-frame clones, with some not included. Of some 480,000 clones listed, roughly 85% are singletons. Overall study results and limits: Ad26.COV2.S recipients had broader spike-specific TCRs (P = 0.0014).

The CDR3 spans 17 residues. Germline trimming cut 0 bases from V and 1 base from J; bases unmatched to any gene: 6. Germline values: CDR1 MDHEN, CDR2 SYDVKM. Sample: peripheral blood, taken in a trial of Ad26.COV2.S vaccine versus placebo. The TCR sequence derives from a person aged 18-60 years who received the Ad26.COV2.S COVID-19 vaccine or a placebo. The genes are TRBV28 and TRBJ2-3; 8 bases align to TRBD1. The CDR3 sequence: CASSLWGGQVGTDTQYF. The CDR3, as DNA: TGTGCCAGCAGTTTATGGGGGGGACAGGTCGGCACAGATACGCAGTATTTT.